This T cell receptor beta chain stems from a study of shared clonotypes between healthy human individuals. Turning to the study itself: Contributing individuals were a couple of females and a few males aged 18 to 49.

Deep level was the assay's run setting. Evenly divided among several immunoSEQ plates was the genomic DNA of each subset. As handled by the study authors: Without quality scores, immunoSEQ junctional reads could not be filtered like full-length reads. The protocol was immunoSEQ multiplex PCR, while the TCRdb copy is restricted to in-frame clones and leaves out a portion. The D gene and trimming were derived from the DNA, and the V and J assignments and clone size from that table. The profile covers a few hundred thousand clones, with roughly three quarters appearing a single time and around 13% taken by the ten largest. Germline CDR1 and CDR2: SGHVS and FQNEAQ. Trimming removed 5 bases from V and 4 bases from J; junction bases left unmatched: 6. The CDR3 is 15 residues long.

Sequences were obtained from PBMCs. The sequence came from a woman aged 40 to 50 in good health. Some clones in this sample may be carry-over from other donors' samples. This chain uses TRBV7-8 with TRBJ2-1; 9 nucleotides align to TRBD1. CDR3 DNA: TGTGCCAGCAGCATGGGACAGGGCCTTTACAATGAGCAGTTCTTC. It encodes CASSMGQGLYNEQFF.